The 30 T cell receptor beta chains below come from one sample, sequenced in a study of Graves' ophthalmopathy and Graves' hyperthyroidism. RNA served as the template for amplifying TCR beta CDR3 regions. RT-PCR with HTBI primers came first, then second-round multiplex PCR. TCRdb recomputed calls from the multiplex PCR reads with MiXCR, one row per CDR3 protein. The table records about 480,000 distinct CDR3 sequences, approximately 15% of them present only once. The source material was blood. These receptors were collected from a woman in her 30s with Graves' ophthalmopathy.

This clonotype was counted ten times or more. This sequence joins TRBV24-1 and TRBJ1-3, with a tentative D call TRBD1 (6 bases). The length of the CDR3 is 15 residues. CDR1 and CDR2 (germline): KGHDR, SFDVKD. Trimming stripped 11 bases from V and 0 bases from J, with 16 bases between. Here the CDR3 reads CANGTRESSGNTIYF. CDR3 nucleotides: TGTGCCAACGGGACAAGGGAGAGCTCTGGAAACACCATATATTTT.

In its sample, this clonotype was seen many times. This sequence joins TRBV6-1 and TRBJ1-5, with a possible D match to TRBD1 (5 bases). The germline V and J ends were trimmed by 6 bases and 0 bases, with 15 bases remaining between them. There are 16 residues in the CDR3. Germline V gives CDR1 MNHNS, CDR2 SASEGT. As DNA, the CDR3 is TGTGCCAGCAGCCGCGGGACGGCTTATAGCAATCAGCCCCAGCATTTT. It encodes CASSRGTAYSNQPQHF.

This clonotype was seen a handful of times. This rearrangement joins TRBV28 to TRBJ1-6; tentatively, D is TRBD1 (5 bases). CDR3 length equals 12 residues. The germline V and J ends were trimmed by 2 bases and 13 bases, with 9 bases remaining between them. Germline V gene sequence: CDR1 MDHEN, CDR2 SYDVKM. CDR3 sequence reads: CASSLKWGPLHF. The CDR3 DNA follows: TGTGCCAGCAGTTTAAAGTGGGGGCCCCTCCACTTT. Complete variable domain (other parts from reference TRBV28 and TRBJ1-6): DVKVTQSSRYLVKRTGEKVFLECVQDMDHENMFWYRQDPGLGLRLIYFSYDVKMKEKGDIPEGYSVSREKKERFSLILESASTNQTSMYLCASSLKWGPLHFGNGTRLTVT.

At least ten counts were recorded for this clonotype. CDR3 region: CSVDSGQIPYGYTF. DNA of the CDR3: TGCAGCGTAGACTCGGGACAGATACCCTATGGCTACACCTTC. This chain joins TRBV29-1 and TRBJ1-2; 7 bases agree with TRBD1. Germline loops: CDR1 SQVTM, CDR2 ANQGSEA. The CDR3 totals 14 residues. J was trimmed by 4 bases and V by 6 bases; bases with no gene match: 11.

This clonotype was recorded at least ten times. The DNA for the CDR3 is TGTGCCAGCTTTCCACCTGCGACCGGGACATCCTACGAGCAGTACTTC. This encodes CASFPPATGTSYEQYF. The rearrangement uses TRBV28 and TRBJ2-7; possibly TRBD1 for D (6 bases). The V end lost 8 bases, the J end lost 1 base, and 21 bases lay between the germline ends. This CDR3 has 16 amino acids. Germline assignment: CDR1 MDHEN and CDR2 SYDVKM.

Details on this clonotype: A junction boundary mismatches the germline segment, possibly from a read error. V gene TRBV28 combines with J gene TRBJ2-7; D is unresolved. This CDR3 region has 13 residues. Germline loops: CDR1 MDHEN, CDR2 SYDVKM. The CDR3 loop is CVSSFSGRAAQYF. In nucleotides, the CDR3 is TGTGTCAGCAGTTTCTCGGGCCGAGCCGCCCAGTACTTC.

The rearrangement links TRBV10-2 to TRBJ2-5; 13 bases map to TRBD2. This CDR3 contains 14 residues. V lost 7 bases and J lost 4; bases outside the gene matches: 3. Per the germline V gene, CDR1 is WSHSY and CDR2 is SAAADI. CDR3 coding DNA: TGCGCCAGCACTCGGACTAGCGGGGGAGAGACCCAGTACTTC. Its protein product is CASTRTSGGETQYF.

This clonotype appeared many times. CDR3 amino acids: CASSLAVEGYEQYF. The CDR3, as DNA: TGTGCCAGCAGCTTAGCGGTTGAGGGGTACGAGCAGTACTTC. The gene calls are TRBV7-2 and TRBJ2-7; either TRBD1 or TRBD2 may supply D (5 bases each). The CDR3 extends over 14 amino acids. The germline V and J ends were trimmed by 0 bases and 4 bases, with 10 bases remaining between them. In germline, CDR1 is SGHTA, CDR2 FQGNSA.

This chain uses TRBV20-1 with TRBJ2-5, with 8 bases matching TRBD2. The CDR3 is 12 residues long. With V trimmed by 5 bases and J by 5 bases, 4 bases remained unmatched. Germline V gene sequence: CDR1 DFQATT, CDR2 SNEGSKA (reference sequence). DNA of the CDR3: TGCAGTGCTGGGACTAGTACGGAGACCCAGTACTTC. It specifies CSAGTSTETQYF.

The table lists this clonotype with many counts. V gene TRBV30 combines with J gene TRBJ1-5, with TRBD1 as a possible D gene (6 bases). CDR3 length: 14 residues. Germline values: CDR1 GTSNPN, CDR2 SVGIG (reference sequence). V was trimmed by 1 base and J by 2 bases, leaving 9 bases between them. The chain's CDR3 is CAWSEGVGNQPQHF. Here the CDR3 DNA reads TGTGCCTGGAGTGAGGGGGTCGGCAATCAGCCCCAGCATTTT.

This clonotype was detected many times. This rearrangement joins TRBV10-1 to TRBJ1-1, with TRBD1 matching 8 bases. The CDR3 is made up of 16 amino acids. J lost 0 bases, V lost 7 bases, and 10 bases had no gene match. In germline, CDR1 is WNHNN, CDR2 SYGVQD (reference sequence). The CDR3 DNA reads TGCGCCAGCACCAACCCCAGGGGGCGGATGAACACTGAAGCTTTCTTT. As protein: CASTNPRGRMNTEAFF.

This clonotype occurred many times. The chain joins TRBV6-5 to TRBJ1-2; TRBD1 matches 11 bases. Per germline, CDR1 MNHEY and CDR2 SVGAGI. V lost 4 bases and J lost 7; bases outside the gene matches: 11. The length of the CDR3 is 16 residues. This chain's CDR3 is CASSSSLGQGGAGYTF. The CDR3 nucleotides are TGTGCCAGCAGTTCCTCCCTGGGACAGGGGGGGGCTGGCTACACCTTC.

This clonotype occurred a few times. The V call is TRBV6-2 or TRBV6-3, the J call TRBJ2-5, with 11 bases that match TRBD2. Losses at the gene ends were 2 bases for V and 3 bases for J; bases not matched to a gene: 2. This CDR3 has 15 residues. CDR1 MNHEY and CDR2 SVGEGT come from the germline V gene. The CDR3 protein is CASSYVAGGKETQYF. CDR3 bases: TGTGCCAGCAGTTACGTAGCGGGGGGGAAAGAGACCCAGTACTTC.

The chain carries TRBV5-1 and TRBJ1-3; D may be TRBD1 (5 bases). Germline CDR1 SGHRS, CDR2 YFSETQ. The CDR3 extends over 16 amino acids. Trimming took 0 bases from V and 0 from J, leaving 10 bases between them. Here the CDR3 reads CASSLGGESSGNTIYF. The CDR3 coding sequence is TGCGCCAGCAGCTTGGGGGGGGAATCCTCTGGAAACACCATATATTTT.

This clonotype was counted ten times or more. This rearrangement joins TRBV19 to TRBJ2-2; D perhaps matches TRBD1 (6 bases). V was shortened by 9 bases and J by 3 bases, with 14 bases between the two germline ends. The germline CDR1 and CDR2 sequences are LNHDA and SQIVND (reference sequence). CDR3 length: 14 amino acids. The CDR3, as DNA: TGTGCCAGCAAAGGGGGAGCGGACACCGGGGAGCTGTTTTTT. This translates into CASKGGADTGELFF.

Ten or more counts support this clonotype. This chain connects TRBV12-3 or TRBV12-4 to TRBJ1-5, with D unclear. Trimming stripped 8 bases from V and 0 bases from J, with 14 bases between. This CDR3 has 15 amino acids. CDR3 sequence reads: CASGVSRFSNQPQHF. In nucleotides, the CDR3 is TGTGCCAGCGGCGTGTCACGTTTTAGCAATCAGCCCCAGCATTTT.

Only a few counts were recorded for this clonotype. This CDR3 is CASSLGTGPNTGELFF. The DNA for the CDR3 is TGTGCCAGCAGCTTAGGGACAGGCCCGAACACCGGGGAGCTGTTTTTT. This chain joins TRBV7-6 and TRBJ2-2; 7 nucleotides match TRBD1. Germline lookup yields CDR1 SGHVS and CDR2 FNYEAQ. J gave up 0 bases and V 1 base, and 2 bases lay outside the gene matches. The CDR3 covers 16 residues.

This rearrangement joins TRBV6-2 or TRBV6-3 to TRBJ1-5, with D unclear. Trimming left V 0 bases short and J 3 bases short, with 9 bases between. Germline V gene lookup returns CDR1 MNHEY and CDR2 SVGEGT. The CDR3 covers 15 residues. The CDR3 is CASSYSRRLNQPQHF. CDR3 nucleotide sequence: TGTGCCAGCAGTTACTCCCGCAGGCTCAATCAGCCCCAGCATTTT.

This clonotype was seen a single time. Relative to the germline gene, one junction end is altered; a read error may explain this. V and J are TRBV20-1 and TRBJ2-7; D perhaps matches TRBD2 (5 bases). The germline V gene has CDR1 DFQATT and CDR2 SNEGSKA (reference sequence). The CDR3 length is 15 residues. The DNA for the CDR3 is TGCAGAGCTAGGGATGGAGGTACTAGAGCCTACGAGCAGTACTTC. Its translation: CRARDGGTRAYEQYF.

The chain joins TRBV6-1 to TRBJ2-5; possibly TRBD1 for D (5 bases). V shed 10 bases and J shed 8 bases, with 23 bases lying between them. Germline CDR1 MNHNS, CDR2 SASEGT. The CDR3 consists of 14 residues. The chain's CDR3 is CATGQGYPIDTQYF. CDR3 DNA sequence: TGTGCCACCGGGCAGGGTTATCCGATAGATACCCAGTACTTC.

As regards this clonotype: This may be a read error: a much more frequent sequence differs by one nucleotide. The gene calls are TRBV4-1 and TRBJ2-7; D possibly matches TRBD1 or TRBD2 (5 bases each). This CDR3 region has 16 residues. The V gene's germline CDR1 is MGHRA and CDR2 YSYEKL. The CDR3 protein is CASSQGRGTVSHEQYF. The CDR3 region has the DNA TGCGCCAGCAGCCAAGGCCGAGGGACGGTCTCCCACGAGCAGTACTTC.

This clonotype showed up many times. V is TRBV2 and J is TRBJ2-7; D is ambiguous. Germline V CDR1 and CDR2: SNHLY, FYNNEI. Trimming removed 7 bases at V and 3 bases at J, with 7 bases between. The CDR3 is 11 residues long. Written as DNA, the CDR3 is TGTGCCAGCATGACCGGCTACGAGCAGTACTTC. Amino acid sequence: CASMTGYEQYF.

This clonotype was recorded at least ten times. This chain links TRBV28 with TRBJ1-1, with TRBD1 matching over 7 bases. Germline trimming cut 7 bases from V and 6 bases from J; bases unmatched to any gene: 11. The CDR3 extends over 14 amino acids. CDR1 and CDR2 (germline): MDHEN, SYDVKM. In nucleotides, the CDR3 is TGTGCCAGCACTTCTCCGACAGGGCCCTCTGAAGCTTTCTTT. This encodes CASTSPTGPSEAFF.

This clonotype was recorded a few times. The CDR3 reads CASSPRGAVGEQYF. CDR3 nucleotides: TGTGCCAGCTCACCACGGGGAGCTGTGGGCGAGCAGTACTTC. V is TRBV18 and J is TRBJ2-7, with D perhaps TRBD2 (5 bases). Trimming removed 1 base at V and 6 bases at J, with 13 bases between. The germline V gene encodes CDR1 KGHSH and CDR2 LQKENI. The CDR3 sequence is 14 residues long.

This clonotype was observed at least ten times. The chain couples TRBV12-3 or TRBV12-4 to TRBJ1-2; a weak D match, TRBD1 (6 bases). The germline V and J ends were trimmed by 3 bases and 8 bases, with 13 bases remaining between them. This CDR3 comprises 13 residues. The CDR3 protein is CASSFGTGQGYTF. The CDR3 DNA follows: TGTGCCAGCAGTTTCGGTACAGGGCAAGGCTACACCTTC.

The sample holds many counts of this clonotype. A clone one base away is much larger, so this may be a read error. CDR3 sequence (DNA): TGTGCCAGCAGCATTAATTCACCCCTCCACTTT. Amino acids: CASSINSPLHF. V gene TRBV6-1 combines with J gene TRBJ1-6, with D hard to call. The germline V and J ends were trimmed by 6 bases and 6 bases, with 3 bases remaining between them. This CDR3 has 11 amino acids. Germline CDR1 and CDR2: MNHNS and SASEGT.

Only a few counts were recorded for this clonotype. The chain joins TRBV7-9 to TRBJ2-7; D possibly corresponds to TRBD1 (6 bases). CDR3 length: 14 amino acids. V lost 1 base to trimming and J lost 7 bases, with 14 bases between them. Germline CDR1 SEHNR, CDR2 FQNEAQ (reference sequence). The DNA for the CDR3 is TGTGCCAGCAGCTTAGAAACCACAGGGAAAGAGCAGTACTTC. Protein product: CASSLETTGKEQYF.

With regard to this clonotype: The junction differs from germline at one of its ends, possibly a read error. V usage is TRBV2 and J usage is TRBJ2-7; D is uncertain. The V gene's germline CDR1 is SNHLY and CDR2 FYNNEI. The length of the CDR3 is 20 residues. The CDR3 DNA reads TGTGCCAGCAGTCAAAGAGGCAGGACGACCCCAGGCCGTCCACCCTACGATCAGTACTTC. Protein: CASSQRGRTTPGRPPYDQYF.

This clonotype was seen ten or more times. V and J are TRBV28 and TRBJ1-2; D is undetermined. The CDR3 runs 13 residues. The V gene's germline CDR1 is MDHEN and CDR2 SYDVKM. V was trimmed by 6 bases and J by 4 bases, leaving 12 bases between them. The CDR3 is CASSLGGVYGYTF. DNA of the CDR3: TGTGCCAGCAGCTTAGGCGGAGTCTATGGCTACACCTTC.

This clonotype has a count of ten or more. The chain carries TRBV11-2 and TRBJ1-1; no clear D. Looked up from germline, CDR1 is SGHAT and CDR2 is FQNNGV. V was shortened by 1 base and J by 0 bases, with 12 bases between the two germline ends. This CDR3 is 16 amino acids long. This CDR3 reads CASSLGLDSMNTEAFF. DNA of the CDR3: TGTGCCAGCAGCTTAGGCCTTGACTCAATGAACACTGAAGCTTTCTTT.